This entry describes one T cell receptor (beta chain). What this receptor recognizes is not known. No quality values exist for individual bases; no much larger clone is one base distant. Receptors were amplified or captured by the immunoSEQ multiplex PCR assay. For most patients, high-throughput TCR-beta CDR3 sequencing of genomic DNA was performed by Adaptive Biotechnologies. The study's own analysis went as follows. TCR sequencing data for around 19 patients were retrieved from Adaptive's ImmunoSEQ software; a few other patients were processed with MiXCR and VDJtools. Because the origin of CDR3 nucleotide sequences shared between donor and recipient could not be assigned, those sequences were removed. Alloreactive clones required at least 2-fold expansion over unstimulated cells and minimum CFSE-low frequency of 0.002% (template counts) or 0.001% (read counts). Clones detected in sequenced pre-transplant spleen, lymph node, or MLR CFSE-low populations of the donor or recipient were defined as mappable. The cumulative frequency of alloreactive clones was calculated as a percentage of all sequences, weighted by copy number. TCRdb obtained this table from immuneACCESS and retained in-frame rearrangements with V and J assigned. These tables miss some clones; where compared with another copy, unresolved V genes account for less than half of the shortfall, and the remainder is unexplained. V, J and clone size were drawn from that table, and D and trimming were deduced from the DNA. This sample has over 7,000 clones in its table, and about 74% of those were observed once. Around 33% of the sample belongs to the ten largest clones.

This record belongs to a study of graft-versus-host responses after intestinal transplantation listed by TCRdb under 2021. Regarding the research as a whole: Multivisceral, liver-intestinal, or isolated intestinal transplants were received by the recipients. Every recipient was given anti-thymocyte globulin induction, then maintenance tacrolimus and steroids for approximately 3 years. After intestinal transplantation, graft-versus-host and host-versus-graft alloreactive T cell clones were followed in the graft, circulation and bone marrow using bulk TCR-beta CDR3 sequencing. Alloreactive clones were identified by sequencing pre-transplant mixed lymphocyte reaction products and comparing these products with unstimulated pre-transplant donor and recipient T cells. The cohort enrolled 20 to 30 intestinal transplant recipients, one of whom was a retransplant, and a few patients without pretransplant specimens were excluded. Donor T cell macrochimerism was defined as a peak of at least 4% donor T cells among recipient peripheral blood mononuclear cells. Instead of going to the commercial service, samples from a few later patients were sequenced in-house on an Illumina MiSeq and processed with MiXCR.

Intraepithelial and lamina propria lymphocytes were isolated from graft specimens using dithiothreitol, EDTA incubations and collagenase D digestion. Serial intestinal graft biopsy specimens collected up to 600 days after transplant underwent bulk TCR-beta sequencing. General conclusions and limits of the study: GvH clones were found in recipient bone marrow, and some of the GvH clones appeared earlier in ileal mucosa or blood, which is consistent with an intestinal mucosal origin. Patients with donor T cell macrochimerism had high GvH to HvG T cell clonal ratios in their allografts. Peak levels of circulating GvH clones were associated with declines in HvG clones early after transplant. The conclusions were limited by the relatively low number and heterogeneity of the intestinal transplant patients.

The source was ileum tissue, collected about 490 days after intestinal transplant. This sequence was found in a human patient who received an intestinal transplant, so some T cells may come from the graft donor.

The CDR3 has the sequence CASRREFVDTQYF. In nucleotide form, the sequence is TGTGCCAGCAGGCGGGAGTTCGTAGATACGCAGTATTTT. The V and J genes are TRBV2 and TRBJ2-3, with TRBD2 matching 7 junction bases. The CDR3 goes from the cysteine to the phenylalanine over 13 residues. The sequence is cut down to CDR3 DNA, 39 bases in frame from base 1. CDR1 and CDR2 were assigned from the germline V gene as SNHLY and FYNNEI. V is cut back by 6 bases and J by 5 bases, with 5 bases in the junction unmatched.